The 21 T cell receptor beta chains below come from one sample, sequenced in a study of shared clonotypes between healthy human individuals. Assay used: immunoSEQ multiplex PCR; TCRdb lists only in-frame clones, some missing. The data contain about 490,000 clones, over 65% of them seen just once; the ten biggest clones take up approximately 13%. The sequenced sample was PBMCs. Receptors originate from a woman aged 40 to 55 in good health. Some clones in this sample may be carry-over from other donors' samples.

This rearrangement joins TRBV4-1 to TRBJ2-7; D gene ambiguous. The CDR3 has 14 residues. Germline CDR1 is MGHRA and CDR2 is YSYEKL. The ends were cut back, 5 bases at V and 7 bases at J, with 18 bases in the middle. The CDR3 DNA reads TGCGCCAGCAGCAACCTACAGCTTAAGGGAGAGCAGTACTTC. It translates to CASSNLQLKGEQYF.

The CDR3 coding sequence is TGCGCCAGCAGCCTGAGAGTGGGGAGTGATACGCAGTATTTT. Translated: CASSLRVGSDTQYF. The chain has TRBV4-3 and TRBJ2-3; a weak D match, TRBD2 (5 bases). The CDR3 consists of 14 residues. Germline CDR1 LGHNA, CDR2 YSLEER. V was cut by 4 bases and J by 6 bases, with 14 bases left in between.

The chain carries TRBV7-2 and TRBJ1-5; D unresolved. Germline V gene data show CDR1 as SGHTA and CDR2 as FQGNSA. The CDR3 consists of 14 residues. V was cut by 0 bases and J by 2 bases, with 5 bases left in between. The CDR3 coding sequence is TGTGCCAGCAGCTTAGCCAGAGGCAATCAGCCCCAGCATTTT. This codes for CASSLARGNQPQHF.

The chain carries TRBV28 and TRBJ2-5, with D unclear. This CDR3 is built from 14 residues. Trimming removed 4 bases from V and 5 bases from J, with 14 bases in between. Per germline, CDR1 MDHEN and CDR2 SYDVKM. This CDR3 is CASSSPSFVETQYF. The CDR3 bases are TGTGCCAGCAGTTCCCCTAGTTTTGTCGAGACCCAGTACTTC.

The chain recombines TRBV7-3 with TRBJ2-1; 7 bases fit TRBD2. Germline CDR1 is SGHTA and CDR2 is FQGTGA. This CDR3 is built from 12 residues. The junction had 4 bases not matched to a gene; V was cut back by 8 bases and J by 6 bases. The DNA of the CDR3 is TGTGCCAGCGGGAGGGTCCCCAATGAGCAGTTCTTC. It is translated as CASGRVPNEQFF.

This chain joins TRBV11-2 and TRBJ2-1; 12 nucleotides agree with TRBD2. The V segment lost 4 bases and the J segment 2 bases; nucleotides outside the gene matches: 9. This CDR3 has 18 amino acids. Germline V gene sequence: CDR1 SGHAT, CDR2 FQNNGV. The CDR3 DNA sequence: TGTGCCAGCAGCTCGTTTGGACTAGCGGGACCGACCTACAATGAGCAGTTCTTC. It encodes CASSSFGLAGPTYNEQFF.

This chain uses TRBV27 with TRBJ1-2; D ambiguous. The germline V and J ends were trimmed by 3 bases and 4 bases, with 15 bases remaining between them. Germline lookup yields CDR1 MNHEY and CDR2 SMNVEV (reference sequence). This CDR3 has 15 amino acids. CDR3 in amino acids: CASSLGKGLPYGYTF. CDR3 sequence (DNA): TGTGCCAGCAGTTTGGGGAAGGGCTTACCCTATGGCTACACCTTC.

For the CDR3, the DNA is TGTGCCAGCAGGGGGGAATACACCGGGGAGCTGTTTTTT. Encoded protein: CASRGEYTGELFF. This sequence joins TRBV28 and TRBJ2-2; D may match TRBD1 or TRBD2 (5 bases each). Trimming pared 6 bases from V and 3 bases from J, leaving 8 bases between. Germline lookup yields CDR1 MDHEN and CDR2 SYDVKM. The CDR3 contains 13 residues.

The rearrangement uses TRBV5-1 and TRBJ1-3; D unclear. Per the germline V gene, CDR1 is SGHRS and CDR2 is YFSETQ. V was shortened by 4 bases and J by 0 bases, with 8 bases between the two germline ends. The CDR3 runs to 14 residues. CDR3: CASSPGVSGNTIYF. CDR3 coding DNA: TGCGCCAGCAGCCCGGGAGTCTCTGGAAACACCATATATTTT.

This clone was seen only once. The CDR3 here is CASSLGQPYEQYF. CDR3 DNA sequence: TGTGCCAGCTCACTCGGACAGCCCTACGAGCAGTACTTC. V is TRBV18 and J is TRBJ2-7; D is possibly TRBD1 (6 bases). The germline V and J ends were trimmed by 4 bases and 2 bases, with 9 bases remaining between them. The germline V gene has CDR1 KGHSH and CDR2 LQKENI. This CDR3 has 13 amino acids.

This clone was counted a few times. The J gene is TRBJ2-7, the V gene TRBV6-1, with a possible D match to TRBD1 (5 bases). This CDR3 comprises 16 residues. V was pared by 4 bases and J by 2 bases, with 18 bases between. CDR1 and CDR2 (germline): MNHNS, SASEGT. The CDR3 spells CASSASDIRLPYEQYF. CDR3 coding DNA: TGTGCCAGCAGTGCCTCGGACATCCGCCTCCCCTACGAGCAGTACTTC.

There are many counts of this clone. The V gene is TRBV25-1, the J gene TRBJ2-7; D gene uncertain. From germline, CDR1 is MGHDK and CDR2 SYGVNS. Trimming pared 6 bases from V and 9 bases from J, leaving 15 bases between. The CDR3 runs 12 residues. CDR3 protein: CASSNVGVLQYF. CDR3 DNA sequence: TGTGCCAGCAGCAACGTTGGGGTTTTGCAGTACTTC.

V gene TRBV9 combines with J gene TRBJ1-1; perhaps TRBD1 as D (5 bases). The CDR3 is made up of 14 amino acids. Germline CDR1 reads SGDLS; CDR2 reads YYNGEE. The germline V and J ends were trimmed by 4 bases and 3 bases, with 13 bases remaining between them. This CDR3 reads CASSPRGRDTEAFF. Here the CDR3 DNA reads TGTGCCAGCAGCCCCCGGGGCAGGGACACTGAAGCTTTCTTT.

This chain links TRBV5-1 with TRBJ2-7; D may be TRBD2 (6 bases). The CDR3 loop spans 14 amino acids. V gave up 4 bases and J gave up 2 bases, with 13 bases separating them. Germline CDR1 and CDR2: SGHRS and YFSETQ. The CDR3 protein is CASSPTSLAYEQYF. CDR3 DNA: TGCGCCAGCAGCCCGACTAGTTTGGCCTACGAGCAGTACTTC.

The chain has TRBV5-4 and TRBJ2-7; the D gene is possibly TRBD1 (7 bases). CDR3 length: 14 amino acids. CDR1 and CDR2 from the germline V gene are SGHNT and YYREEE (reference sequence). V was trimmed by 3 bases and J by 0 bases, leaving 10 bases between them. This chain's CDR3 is CASSWGDSSYEQYF. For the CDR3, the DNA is TGTGCCAGCAGCTGGGGGGACAGCTCCTACGAGCAGTACTTC.

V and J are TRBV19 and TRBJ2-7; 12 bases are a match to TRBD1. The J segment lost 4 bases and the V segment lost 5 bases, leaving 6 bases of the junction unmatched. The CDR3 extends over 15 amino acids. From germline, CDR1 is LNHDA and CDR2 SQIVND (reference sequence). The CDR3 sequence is CASSPGQGASYEQYF. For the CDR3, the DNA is TGTGCCAGTAGTCCGGGACAGGGGGCATCTTACGAGCAGTACTTC.

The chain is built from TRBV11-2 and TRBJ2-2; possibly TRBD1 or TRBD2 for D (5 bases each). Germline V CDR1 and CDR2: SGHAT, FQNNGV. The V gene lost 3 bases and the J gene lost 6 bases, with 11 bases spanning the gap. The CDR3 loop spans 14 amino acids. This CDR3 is CASSFGTGPGELFF. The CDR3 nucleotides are TGTGCCAGCAGCTTTGGGACGGGGCCCGGGGAGCTGTTTTTT.

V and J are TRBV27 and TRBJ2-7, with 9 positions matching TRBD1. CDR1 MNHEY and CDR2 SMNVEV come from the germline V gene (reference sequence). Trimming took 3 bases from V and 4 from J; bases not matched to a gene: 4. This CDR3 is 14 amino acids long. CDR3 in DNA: TGTGCCAGCAGTTTCGGGACAGGGAAATACGAGCAGTACTTC. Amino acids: CASSFGTGKYEQYF.

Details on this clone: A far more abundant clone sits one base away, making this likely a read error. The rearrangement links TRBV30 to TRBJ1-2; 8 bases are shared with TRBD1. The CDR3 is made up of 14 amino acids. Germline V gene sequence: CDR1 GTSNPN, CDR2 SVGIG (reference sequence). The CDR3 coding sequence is TGTGCCTGGAGACGGGACAGGAGTAACTATGGCCACACCTTC. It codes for CAWRRDRSNYGHTF.

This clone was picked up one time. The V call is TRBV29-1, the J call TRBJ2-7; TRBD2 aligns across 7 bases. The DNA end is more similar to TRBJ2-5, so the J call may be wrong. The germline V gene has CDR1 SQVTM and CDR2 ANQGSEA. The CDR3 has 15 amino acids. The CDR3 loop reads CSVWAGGRAKETQYF. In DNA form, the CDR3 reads TGCAGCGTTTGGGCCGGTGGGAGGGCCAAAGAGACCCAGTACTTC.

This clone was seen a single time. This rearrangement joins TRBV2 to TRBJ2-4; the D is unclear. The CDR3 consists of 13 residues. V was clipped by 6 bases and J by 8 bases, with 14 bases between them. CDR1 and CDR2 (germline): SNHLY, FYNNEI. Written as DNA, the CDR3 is TGTGCCAGCAGCGACACTTATGGGGACATTCAGTACTTC. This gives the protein CASSDTYGDIQYF.